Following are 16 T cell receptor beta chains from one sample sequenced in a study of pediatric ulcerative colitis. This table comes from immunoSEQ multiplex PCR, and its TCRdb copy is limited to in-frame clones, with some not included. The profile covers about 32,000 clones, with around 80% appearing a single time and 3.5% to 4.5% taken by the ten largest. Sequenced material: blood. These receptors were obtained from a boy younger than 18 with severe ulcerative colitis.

This chain's CDR3 is CASSSQGGSAGELFF. The CDR3 DNA follows: TGTGCCAGCAGTTCCCAAGGGGGAAGCGCCGGGGAGCTGTTTTTT. The chain employs TRBV6-5 and TRBJ2-2; perhaps TRBD1 as D (6 bases). This CDR3 contains 15 residues. The germline V gene has CDR1 MNHEY and CDR2 SVGAGI. V was trimmed by 4 bases and J by 6 bases, leaving 15 bases between them.

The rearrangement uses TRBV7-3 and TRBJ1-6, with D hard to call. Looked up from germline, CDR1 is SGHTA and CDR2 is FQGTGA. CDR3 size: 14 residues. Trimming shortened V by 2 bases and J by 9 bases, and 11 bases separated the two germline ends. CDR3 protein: CASSLGQAGSPLHF. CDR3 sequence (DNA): TGTGCCAGCAGCTTAGGCCAAGCGGGTTCACCCCTCCACTTT.

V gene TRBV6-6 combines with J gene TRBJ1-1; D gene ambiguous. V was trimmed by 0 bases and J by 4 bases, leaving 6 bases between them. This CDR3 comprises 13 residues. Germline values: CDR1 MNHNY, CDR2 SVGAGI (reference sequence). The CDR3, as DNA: TGTGCCAGCAGTTACTCGAGTAGCACTGAAGCTTTCTTT. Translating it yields CASSYSSSTEAFF.

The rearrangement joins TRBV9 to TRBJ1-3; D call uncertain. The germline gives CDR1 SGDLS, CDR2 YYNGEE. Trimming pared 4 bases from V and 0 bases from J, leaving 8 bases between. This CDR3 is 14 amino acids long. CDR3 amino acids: CASSSRDSGNTIYF. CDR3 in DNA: TGTGCCAGCAGCTCTAGAGACTCTGGAAACACCATATATTTT. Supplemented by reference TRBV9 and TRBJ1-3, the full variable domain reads DSGVTQTPKHLITATGQRVTLRCSPRSGDLSVYWYQQSLDQGLQFLIQYYNGEERAKGNILERFSAQQFPDLHSELNLSSLELGDSALYFCASSSRDSGNTIYFGEGSWLTVV.

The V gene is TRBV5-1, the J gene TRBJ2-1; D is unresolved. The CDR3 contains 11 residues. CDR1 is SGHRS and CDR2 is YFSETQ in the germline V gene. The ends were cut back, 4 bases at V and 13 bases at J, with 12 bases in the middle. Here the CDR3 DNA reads TGCGCCAGCAGCGTGCCGGGTCCTCAGTTCTTC. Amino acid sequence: CASSVPGPQFF.

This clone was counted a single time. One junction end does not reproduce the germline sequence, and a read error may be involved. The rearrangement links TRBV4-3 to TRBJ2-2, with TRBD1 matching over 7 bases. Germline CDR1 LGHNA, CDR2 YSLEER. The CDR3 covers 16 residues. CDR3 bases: TGCGCCGGCAGCGTTCAGGACAGGTTACGCACCGGGGAGCTGTTTTTT. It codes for CAGSVQDRLRTGELFF.

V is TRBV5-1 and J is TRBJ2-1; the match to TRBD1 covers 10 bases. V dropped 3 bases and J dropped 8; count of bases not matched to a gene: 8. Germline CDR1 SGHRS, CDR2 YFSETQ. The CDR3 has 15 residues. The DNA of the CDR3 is TGCGCCAGCAGCTCCGGGGGACAGGGGAACCATGAGCAGTTCTTC. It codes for CASSSGGQGNHEQFF.

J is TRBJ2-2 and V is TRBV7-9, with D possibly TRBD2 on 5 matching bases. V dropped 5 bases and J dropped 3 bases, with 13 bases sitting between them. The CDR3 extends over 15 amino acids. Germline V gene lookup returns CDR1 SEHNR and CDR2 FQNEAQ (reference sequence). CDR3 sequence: CASSVTDWYTGELFF. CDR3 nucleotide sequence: TGTGCCAGCAGCGTAACGGACTGGTACACCGGGGAGCTGTTTTTT.

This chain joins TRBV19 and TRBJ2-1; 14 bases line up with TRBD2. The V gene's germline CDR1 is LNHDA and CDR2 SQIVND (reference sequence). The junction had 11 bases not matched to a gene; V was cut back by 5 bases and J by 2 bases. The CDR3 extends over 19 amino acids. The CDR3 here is CASSFGLAGGLLTYNEQFF. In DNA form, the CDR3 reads TGTGCCAGTAGTTTCGGACTAGCGGGGGGCCTGTTGACCTACAATGAGCAGTTCTTC.

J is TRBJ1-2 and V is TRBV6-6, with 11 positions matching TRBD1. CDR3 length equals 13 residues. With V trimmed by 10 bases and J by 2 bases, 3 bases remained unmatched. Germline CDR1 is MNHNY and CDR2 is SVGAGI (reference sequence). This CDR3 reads CATGDRGNYGYTF. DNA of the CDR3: TGTGCCACCGGGGACAGGGGGAACTATGGCTACACCTTC.

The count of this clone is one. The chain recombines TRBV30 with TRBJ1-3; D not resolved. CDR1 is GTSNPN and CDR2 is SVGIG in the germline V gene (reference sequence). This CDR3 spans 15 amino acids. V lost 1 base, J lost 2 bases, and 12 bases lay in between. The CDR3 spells CAWSGPGTAGNTIYF. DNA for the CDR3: TGTGCCTGGAGTGGCCCGGGAACAGCTGGAAACACCATATATTTT. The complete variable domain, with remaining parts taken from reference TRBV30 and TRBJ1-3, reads SQTIHQWPATLVQPVGSPLSLECTVEGTSNPNLYWYRQAAGRGLQLLFYSVGIGQISSEVPQNLSASRPQDRQFILSSKKLLLSDSGFYLCAWSGPGTAGNTIYFGEGSWLTVV.

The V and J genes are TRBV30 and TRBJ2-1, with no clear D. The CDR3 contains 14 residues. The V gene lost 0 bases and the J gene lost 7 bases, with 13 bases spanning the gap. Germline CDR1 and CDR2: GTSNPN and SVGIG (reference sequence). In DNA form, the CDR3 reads TGTGCCTGGAGTGTACGAGAACAGAGGAATGAGCAGTTCTTC. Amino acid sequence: CAWSVREQRNEQFF.

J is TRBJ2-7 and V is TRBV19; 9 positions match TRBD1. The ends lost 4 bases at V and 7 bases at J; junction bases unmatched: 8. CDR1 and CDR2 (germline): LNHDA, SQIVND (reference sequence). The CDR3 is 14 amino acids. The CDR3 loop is CASSTGGQGREQYF. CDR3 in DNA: TGTGCCAGTAGTACGGGGGGACAGGGCCGGGAGCAGTACTTC.

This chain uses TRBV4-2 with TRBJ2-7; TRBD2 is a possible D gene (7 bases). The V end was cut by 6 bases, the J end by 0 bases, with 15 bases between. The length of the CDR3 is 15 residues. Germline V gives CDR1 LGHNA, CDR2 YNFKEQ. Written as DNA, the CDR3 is TGTGCCAGCAGAGCTTGTGGGGGGGCCTCCTACGAGCAGTACTTC. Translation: CASRACGGASYEQYF.

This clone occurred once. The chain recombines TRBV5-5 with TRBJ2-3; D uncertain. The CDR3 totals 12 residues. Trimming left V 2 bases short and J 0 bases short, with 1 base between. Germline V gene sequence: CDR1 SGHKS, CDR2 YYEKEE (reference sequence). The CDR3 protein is CASSLSTDTQYF. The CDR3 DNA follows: TGTGCCAGCAGCTTAAGCACAGATACGCAGTATTTT.

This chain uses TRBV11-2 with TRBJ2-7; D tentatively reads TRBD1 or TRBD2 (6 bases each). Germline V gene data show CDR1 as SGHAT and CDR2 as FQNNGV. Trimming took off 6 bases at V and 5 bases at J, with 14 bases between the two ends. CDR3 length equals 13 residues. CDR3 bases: TGTGCCAGCAGTGTACAGGGAGGCAACGAGCAGTACTTC. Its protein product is CASSVQGGNEQYF. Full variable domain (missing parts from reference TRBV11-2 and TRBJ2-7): EAGVAQSPRYKIIEKRQSVAFWCNPISGHATLYWYQQILGQGPKLLIQFQNNGVVDDSQLPKDRFSAERLKGVDSTLKIQPAKLEDSAVYLCASSVQGGNEQYFGPGTRLTVT.